These 32 T cell receptor beta chains share one sample of origin, sequenced in a study of cytomegalovirus exposure and HLA in healthy donors. PCR used 60 Vbeta primers and 13 Jbeta primers. Clones were read by immunoSEQ multiplex PCR, and TCRdb kept only the in-frame ones, dropping some. Altogether about 210,000 clones are present, around 84% being singletons, with the ten largest covering 0.2% to 0.25%. Sequencing was performed on PBMCs. These TCRs come from a girl aged 2 to 10 in good health and CMV-seronegative.

The gene calls are TRBV4-2 and TRBJ1-1, with D uncertain. CDR3 length: 15 residues. V shed 1 base and J shed 2 bases, with 11 bases lying between them. Germline V gives CDR1 LGHNA, CDR2 YNFKEQ. CDR3 DNA sequence: TGTGCCAGCAGCCAAGGTCAAGCGGATAACACTGAAGCTTTCTTT. It is translated as CASSQGQADNTEAFF.

This rearrangement joins TRBV4-1 to TRBJ1-2; D is unresolved. The CDR3 spans 14 residues. V gave up 0 bases and J gave up 7 bases, with 12 bases separating them. Looked up from germline, CDR1 is MGHRA and CDR2 is YSYEKL. CDR3 residues: CASSQDLRETGYTF. The DNA for the CDR3 is TGCGCCAGCAGCCAAGATCTGAGGGAGACTGGCTACACCTTC.

The V call is TRBV7-9, the J call TRBJ2-2; 7 bases are a match to TRBD2. Germline CDR1 is SEHNR and CDR2 is FQNEAQ (reference sequence). The CDR3 is 19 amino acids. V dropped 0 bases and J dropped 9; count of bases not matched to a gene: 19. This chain's CDR3 is CASSLAGGPSGWSLWELFF. The CDR3, as DNA: TGTGCCAGCAGCTTAGCGGGAGGGCCCTCCGGTTGGTCGTTGTGGGAGCTGTTTTTT.

The rearrangement links TRBV2 to TRBJ2-7; TRBD1 matches at 7 bases. Trimming took 5 bases from V and 6 from J; bases not matched to a gene: 10. This CDR3 has 14 amino acids. Per the germline V gene, CDR1 is SNHLY and CDR2 is FYNNEI. In DNA form, the CDR3 reads TGTGCCAGCAGTCCAGGGGGAAGGGGGTTCGAGCAGTACTTC. As protein: CASSPGGRGFEQYF. The variable domain in full, completed from reference TRBV2 and TRBJ2-7, reads EPEVTQTPSHQVTQMGQEVILRCVPISNHLYFYWYRQILGQKVEFLVSFYNNEISEKSEIFDDQFSVERPDGSNFTLKIRSTKLEDSAMYFCASSPGGRGFEQYFGPGTRLTVT.

This chain connects TRBV5-4 to TRBJ2-5, with D perhaps matching TRBD1 (6 bases). CDR3 length: 19 amino acids. From germline, CDR1 is SGHNT and CDR2 YYREEE (reference sequence). V lost 4 bases, J lost 3 bases, and 28 bases lay in between. The CDR3, as DNA: TGTGCCAGCAGCCCGAGGGGGTACAGAAAAGAAACTTTAAAAGAGACCCAGTACTTC. This sequence encodes CASSPRGYRKETLKETQYF. Variable domain in full (rest from reference TRBV5-4 and TRBJ2-5): ETGVTQSPTHLIKTRGQQVTLRCSSQSGHNTVSWYQQALGQGPQFIFQYYREEENGRGNFPPRFSGLQFPNYSSELNVNALELDDSALYLCASSPRGYRKETLKETQYFGPGTRLLVL.

The gene calls are TRBV5-1 and TRBJ2-2, with TRBD1 as a possible D gene (6 bases). This CDR3 has 13 amino acids. The germline V gene encodes CDR1 SGHRS and CDR2 YFSETQ. The V end lost 1 base, the J end lost 8 bases, and 9 bases lay between the germline ends. The CDR3 DNA reads TGCGCCAGCAGCTTGCCCCAGGGGGGGGAGCTGTTTTTT. Translation: CASSLPQGGELFF.

This rearrangement joins TRBV9 to TRBJ1-3, with 7 bases identical to TRBD1. There are 17 residues in the CDR3. Trimming took 3 bases from V and 2 from J; bases not matched to a gene: 11. The germline V gene encodes CDR1 SGDLS and CDR2 YYNGEE. The chain's CDR3 is CASSALTGLAAGNTIYF. CDR3 DNA sequence: TGTGCCAGCAGCGCCTTGACAGGGCTCGCGGCTGGAAACACCATATATTTT. The full variable domain, completed using reference TRBV9 and TRBJ1-3, is DSGVTQTPKHLITATGQRVTLRCSPRSGDLSVYWYQQSLDQGLQFLIQYYNGEERAKGNILERFSAQQFPDLHSELNLSSLELGDSALYFCASSALTGLAAGNTIYFGEGSWLTVV.

The chain uses TRBV10-3 and TRBJ2-7; a weak D match, TRBD1 (5 bases). Looked up from germline, CDR1 is ENHRY and CDR2 is SYGVKD. V was trimmed by 5 bases and J by 2 bases, leaving 16 bases between them. The CDR3 runs to 15 residues. CDR3 loop: CAISHPHRSTYEQYF. In nucleotides, the CDR3 is TGTGCCATCAGTCATCCTCACAGGTCAACCTACGAGCAGTACTTC.

This rearrangement joins TRBV29-1 to TRBJ2-7, with TRBD1 matching over 8 bases. This CDR3 is built from 15 residues. Germline V lookup: CDR1 SQVTM, CDR2 ANQGSEA. The V segment lost 2 bases and the J segment 2 bases; nucleotides outside the gene matches: 8. The CDR3 is CSVERATGETYEQYF. The CDR3 DNA reads TGCAGCGTTGAACGGGCGACAGGGGAAACCTACGAGCAGTACTTC.

CDR3 amino acids: CASSLRETQYF. The DNA of the CDR3 is TGTGCCAGCAGTTTGAGAGAGACCCAGTACTTC. The rearrangement uses TRBV6-5 and TRBJ2-5; D gene ambiguous. The CDR3 has 11 amino acids. CDR1 and CDR2 from the germline V gene are MNHEY and SVGAGI. V was clipped by 4 bases and J by 4 bases, with 4 bases between them.

This clone was found once. This chain connects TRBV4-1 to TRBJ1-1; D remains ambiguous. Germline V gives CDR1 MGHRA, CDR2 YSYEKL. The CDR3 has 15 residues. The ends were cut back, 0 bases at V and 0 bases at J, with 8 bases in the middle. The CDR3 DNA reads TGCGCCAGCAGCCAAGAGGAGCACATGAACACTGAAGCTTTCTTT. Translation gives CASSQEEHMNTEAFF.

V is TRBV5-6 and J is TRBJ2-3; possibly TRBD2 for D (5 bases). CDR1 is SGHDT and CDR2 is YYEEEE in the germline V gene. The CDR3 has 15 amino acids. Trimming took off 6 bases at V and 0 bases at J, with 14 bases between the two ends. CDR3 residues: CASTELGSSTDTQYF. CDR3 sequence (DNA): TGTGCCAGCACGGAACTAGGCTCTAGCACAGATACGCAGTATTTT.

The J gene is TRBJ1-5, the V gene TRBV4-1, with a tentative D call TRBD1 (5 bases). Germline-derived CDR1 and CDR2 are MGHRA and YSYEKL. Trimming removed 2 bases at V and 4 bases at J, with 9 bases between. The CDR3 is 14 amino acids. The CDR3 sequence is CASSQRPGNQPQHF. The CDR3 region has the DNA TGCGCCAGCAGCCAAAGGCCAGGGAATCAGCCCCAGCATTTT.

This chain links TRBV5-4 with TRBJ2-2, with 11 bases lining up with TRBD2. J was trimmed by 4 bases and V by 5 bases; bases with no gene match: 7. The CDR3 runs to 16 residues. Germline CDR1 and CDR2: SGHNT and YYREEE (reference sequence). CDR3 nucleotide sequence: TGTGCCAGCAGTCGTCTAGCGGGAGGAGCCACCGGGGAGCTGTTTTTT. Translation gives CASSRLAGGATGELFF.

The J gene is TRBJ1-1, the V gene TRBV5-1; 9 nucleotides align to TRBD1. The junction had 9 bases not matched to a gene; V was cut back by 0 bases and J by 6 bases. The CDR3 extends over 16 amino acids. Looked up from germline, CDR1 is SGHRS and CDR2 is YFSETQ. CDR3 nucleotide sequence: TGCGCCAGCAGCTTGGACCCGGGACAGGGTTGGGCTGAAGCTTTCTTT. Encoded protein: CASSLDPGQGWAEAFF. The whole variable domain, filled in from reference TRBV5-1 and TRBJ1-1, reads KAGVTQTPRYLIKTRGQQVTLSCSPISGHRSVSWYQQTPGQGLQFLFEYFSETQRNKGNFPGRFSGRQFSNSRSEMNVSTLELGDSALYLCASSLDPGQGWAEAFFGQGTRLTVV.

The CDR3 protein is CAISYSGVYNEQFF. CDR3 sequence (DNA): TGTGCCATCAGTTATAGCGGGGTCTACAATGAGCAGTTCTTC. V is TRBV10-3 and J is TRBJ2-1; 8 positions match TRBD2. With 5 bases clipped from V and 3 bases from J, the junction kept 3 bases outside the gene matches. Looked up from germline, CDR1 is ENHRY and CDR2 is SYGVKD. The CDR3 sequence is 14 residues long.

A note on this clone: At the DNA level, this CDR3 is encoded by other sequences in the same sample as well. The V and J genes are TRBV27 and TRBJ2-7; D is possibly TRBD1 (6 bases). Trimming cost V 3 bases and J 2 bases, with 8 bases left between them. Germline CDR1 and CDR2: MNHEY and SMNVEV (reference sequence). The CDR3 consists of 13 residues. The CDR3 DNA sequence: TGTGCCAGCAGTTTGGGGGCCCCCTACGAGCAGTACTTC. Protein product: CASSLGAPYEQYF.

CDR3 sequence reads: CASSTDRNTEAFF. CDR3 bases: TGTGCCAGCTCTACCGACAGGAACACTGAAGCTTTCTTT. V and J are TRBV18 and TRBJ1-1, with D maybe TRBD1 (5 bases). V was pared by 6 bases and J by 1 base, with 9 bases between. This CDR3 spans 13 amino acids. Germline CDR1 reads KGHSH; CDR2 reads LQKENI.

This chain connects TRBV27 to TRBJ2-5; perhaps TRBD1 as D (6 bases). The CDR3 totals 15 residues. V lost 3 bases, J lost 3 bases, and 14 bases lay in between. Per germline, CDR1 MNHEY and CDR2 SMNVEV (reference sequence). The CDR3 sequence: CASSLLGQLKETQYF. Here the CDR3 DNA reads TGTGCCAGCAGTTTGCTCGGACAGCTCAAAGAGACCCAGTACTTC.

The chain has TRBV7-9 and TRBJ1-4, with D possibly TRBD1 on 6 matching bases. Germline CDR1 SEHNR, CDR2 FQNEAQ (reference sequence). This CDR3 is 15 amino acids long. V lost 1 base to trimming and J lost 7 bases, with 13 bases between them. The DNA of the CDR3 is TGTGCCAGCAGCTTAGGGCCGGGACAAAGTGAAAAACTGTTTTTT. Translated, it gives CASSLGPGQSEKLFF.

In the case of this clone: Other DNA sequences in this sample translate to the same CDR3. V and J are TRBV19 and TRBJ2-7, with 7 bases aligning to TRBD2. Germline V gene lookup returns CDR1 LNHDA and CDR2 SQIVND (reference sequence). V lost 1 base, J lost 4 bases, and 1 base stayed unmatched. The CDR3 totals 13 residues. The CDR3 spells CASSIAGGYEQYF. CDR3 sequence (DNA): TGTGCCAGTAGTATAGCCGGGGGGTACGAGCAGTACTTC.

The genes are TRBV2 and TRBJ1-2, with D maybe TRBD1 (5 bases). The CDR3 consists of 14 residues. Germline V lookup: CDR1 SNHLY, CDR2 FYNNEI. Trimming left V 6 bases short and J 0 bases short, with 11 bases between. The CDR3 region has the DNA TGTGCCAGCAGGAGAGCAGGGACTAACTATGGCTACACCTTC. This codes for CASRRAGTNYGYTF.

J is TRBJ1-3 and V is TRBV6-5, with D possibly being TRBD1 (6 bases). Germline V gene sequence: CDR1 MNHEY, CDR2 SVGAGI. V lost 1 base to trimming and J lost 2 bases, with 12 bases between them. The CDR3 totals 16 residues. The CDR3 nucleotides read TGTGCCAGCAGTTACTTAACCGGGACAACTGGAAACACCATATATTTT. This gives the protein CASSYLTGTTGNTIYF.

The chain carries TRBV30 and TRBJ1-6; TRBD1 agrees at 10 bases. V lost 3 bases and J lost 8; bases outside the gene matches: 7. CDR1 and CDR2 from the germline V gene are GTSNPN and SVGIG (reference sequence). The CDR3 totals 15 residues. This CDR3 is CAWSPGTGAYSPLHF. CDR3 coding DNA: TGTGCCTGGAGCCCCGGGACAGGGGCGTATTCACCCCTCCACTTT.

The rearrangement joins TRBV12-5 to TRBJ1-5; 8 bases are shared with TRBD1. V lost 6 bases, J lost 2 bases, and 3 bases stayed unmatched. CDR1 and CDR2 (germline): LGHNT, FRNRAP. This CDR3 has 14 residues. The CDR3 region is CASGPGQGNQPQHF. CDR3 bases: TGTGCTAGTGGCCCGGGACAGGGCAATCAGCCCCAGCATTTT.

This chain connects TRBV19 to TRBJ2-6; perhaps TRBD1 as D (5 bases). The V end was cut by 7 bases, the J end by 1 base, with 11 bases between. The germline V gene encodes CDR1 LNHDA and CDR2 SQIVND (reference sequence). The CDR3 covers 15 residues. The CDR3 region has the DNA TGTGCCAGTAACCACAGGAGTTCTGGGGCCAACGTCCTGACTTTC. This sequence encodes CASNHRSSGANVLTF.

This chain uses TRBV5-1 with TRBJ2-5; D gene unclear. The DNA end is more similar to TRBJ2-7, so the J call may be wrong. Germline V gives CDR1 SGHRS, CDR2 YFSETQ. This CDR3 has 13 amino acids. CDR3 amino acids: CASSLGERYEQYF. For the CDR3, the DNA is TGCGCCAGCAGCTTGGGAGAGAGGTACGAGCAGTACTTC.

In DNA form, the CDR3 reads TGTGCCAGCAGCACCCTGACTAGCGGAGCGGGAGAGCAGTACTTC. Translation: CASSTLTSGAGEQYF. This sequence joins TRBV5-4 and TRBJ2-7; 9 bases match TRBD2. V lost 4 bases and J lost 7; bases outside the gene matches: 12. CDR3 length equals 15 residues. Germline CDR1 and CDR2: SGHNT and YYREEE (reference sequence).

The J gene is TRBJ2-5, the V gene TRBV25-1; 8 bases are a match to TRBD1. Germline values: CDR1 MGHDK, CDR2 SYGVNS. CDR3 length equals 15 residues. V trimming: 3 bases; J trimming: 2 bases; junction bases outside the gene matches: 5. CDR3 loop: CASSDAGQVQETQYF. The CDR3 DNA follows: TGTGCCAGCAGTGACGCGGGACAGGTTCAAGAGACCCAGTACTTC.

The gene calls are TRBV2 and TRBJ1-5; D might be TRBD1 (5 bases). This CDR3 has 17 amino acids. Germline-derived CDR1 and CDR2 are SNHLY and FYNNEI. Trimming stripped 7 bases from V and 2 bases from J, with 21 bases between. CDR3 in DNA: TGTGCCAGCACGGGGGATAAGGGGAGGGTTCGCAATCAGCCCCAGCATTTT. Its protein is CASTGDKGRVRNQPQHF.

The CDR3 protein is CASSIRTGNPYGYTF. CDR3 bases: TGTGCCAGCTCTATCAGGACAGGGAATCCGTATGGCTACACCTTC. The chain has TRBV27 and TRBJ1-2; 8 bases agree with TRBD1. J was trimmed by 5 bases and V by 8 bases; bases with no gene match: 13. Germline V gene lookup returns CDR1 MNHEY and CDR2 SMNVEV (reference sequence). The length of the CDR3 is 15 residues.

This sequence joins TRBV2 and TRBJ2-5; a weak D match, TRBD1 (5 bases). V lost 8 bases to trimming and J lost 5 bases, with 15 bases between them. The CDR3 runs to 13 residues. CDR1 is SNHLY, CDR2 FYNNEI, per germline. The CDR3 nucleotides read TGTGCCAGCGGTGCAGGGTACTACGAGACCCAGTACTTC. The encoded protein is CASGAGYYETQYF.